One sample yielded the 15 T cell receptor beta chains listed below, sequenced in a study of T cell changes during pregnancy in multiple sclerosis. Method: immunoSEQ multiplex PCR; TCRdb's copy keeps in-frame clones and lacks some. Of 50,000 or so clones detected, about nine tenths appear once; the ten largest clones hold 0.2% to 0.3%. Sequencing used CD4+ T cells from peripheral blood mononuclear cells, obtained in the second trimester of pregnancy. Every receptor here comes from a female donor with multiple sclerosis, enrolled in a pregnancy study.

V is TRBV5-6 and J is TRBJ1-5; D gene uncertain. V lost 5 bases to trimming and J lost 0 bases, with 18 bases between them. The germline gives CDR1 SGHDT, CDR2 YYEEEE. The CDR3 has 17 residues. In DNA form, the CDR3 reads TGTGCCAGCAGAAAGAGAGCCGACGGAGGTAGCAATCAGCCCCAGCATTTT. Translation: CASRKRADGGSNQPQHF.

This chain joins TRBV5-6 and TRBJ2-1; 10 bases fit TRBD2. Trimming removed 5 bases from V and 0 bases from J; junction bases left unmatched: 11. Germline V lookup: CDR1 SGHDT, CDR2 YYEEEE. The CDR3 length is 18 residues. The CDR3: CASRHELAGVVSYNEQFF. In DNA, the CDR3 is TGTGCCAGCAGGCATGAGCTAGCGGGGGTTGTCTCCTACAATGAGCAGTTCTTC.

This clone was recorded once. The chain employs TRBV6-1 and TRBJ1-2; 11 bases map to TRBD1. With 4 bases clipped from V and 7 bases from J, the junction kept 5 bases outside the gene matches. Germline V lookup: CDR1 MNHNS, CDR2 SASEGT. The CDR3 contains 14 residues. The CDR3 reads CASSALGTGGGYTF. The CDR3 DNA reads TGTGCCAGCAGTGCCCTAGGGACAGGGGGTGGCTACACCTTC.

This chain connects TRBV25-1 to TRBJ1-2; no firm D call. The V end lost 2 bases, the J end lost 6 bases, and 10 bases lay between the germline ends. The CDR3 contains 13 residues. The germline V gene encodes CDR1 MGHDK and CDR2 SYGVNS. CDR3 residues: CASSEEVRDGYTF. CDR3 nucleotides: TGTGCCAGCAGTGAAGAGGTTAGAGATGGCTACACCTTC.

The genes are TRBV5-8 and TRBJ1-3; D gene unclear. Germline values: CDR1 SGHTS, CDR2 YDEGEE. With 4 bases removed from V and 4 bases from J, the gap between germline ends came to 12 bases. The CDR3 covers 14 residues. The CDR3 region has the DNA TGTGCCAGCAGCCGAGGAAGATCAGGAAACACCATATATTTT. This sequence encodes CASSRGRSGNTIYF.

CDR3 sequence (DNA): TGCGCCAGCAGCCCAGTGGGACAGGGAAGCGAGCAGTACTTC. This encodes CASSPVGQGSEQYF. This rearrangement joins TRBV5-1 to TRBJ2-7, with 9 bases matching TRBD1. Germline V CDR1 and CDR2: SGHRS, YFSETQ. Losses at the gene ends were 4 bases for V and 6 bases for J; bases not matched to a gene: 8. The CDR3 runs 14 residues.

The rearrangement links TRBV5-5 to TRBJ2-7; possibly TRBD1 for D (6 bases). Germline V gene data show CDR1 as SGHKS and CDR2 as YYEKEE (reference sequence). Trimming took off 2 bases at V and 7 bases at J, with 22 bases between the two ends. The CDR3 sequence is 16 residues long. In DNA form, the CDR3 reads TGTGCCAGCAGCTTTTTATGGGACACTGGGGCGGGTGAGCAGTACTTC. Its protein is CASSFLWDTGAGEQYF. Filled out from reference TRBV5-5 and TRBJ2-7, the complete variable domain reads DAGVTQSPTHLIKTRGQQVTLRCSPISGHKSVSWYQQVLGQGPQFIFQYYEKEERGRGNFPDRFSARQFPNYSSELNVNALLLGDSALYLCASSFLWDTGAGEQYFGPGTRLTVT.

The chain joins TRBV18 to TRBJ2-7, with a possible D match to TRBD2 (5 bases). This CDR3 spans 17 amino acids. The V gene's germline CDR1 is KGHSH and CDR2 LQKENI. The V gene lost 3 bases and the J gene lost 9 bases, with 27 bases spanning the gap. The CDR3 spells CASSPSASGNTVRGQYF. CDR3 DNA: TGTGCCAGCTCACCTAGCGCTTCCGGAAACACCGTACGAGGGCAGTACTTC.

The genes are TRBV5-1 and TRBJ2-3; the D is unclear. The V gene's germline CDR1 is SGHRS and CDR2 YFSETQ. CDR3 size: 17 residues. V lost 3 bases to trimming and J lost 0 bases, with 17 bases between them. The CDR3 protein is CASSWVLGPVSTDTQYF. The CDR3 DNA sequence: TGCGCCAGCAGCTGGGTTTTGGGCCCAGTAAGCACAGATACGCAGTATTTT.

This chain links TRBV7-3 with TRBJ2-1; 11 nucleotides match TRBD2. After removal of 5 bases from V and 6 bases from J, the junction contained 12 bases not matched to a gene. CDR3 length: 17 amino acids. CDR1 and CDR2 from the germline V gene are SGHTA and FQGTGA. Written as DNA, the CDR3 is TGTGCCAGCAGCACCCAGGCCATAGCGGGGGGGACCAATGAGCAGTTCTTC. Protein product: CASSTQAIAGGTNEQFF. The full variable domain, in which reference TRBV7-3 and TRBJ2-1 provide the parts outside the CDR3, is GAGVSQTPSNKVTEKGKYVELRCDPISGHTALYWYRQSLGQGPEFLIYFQGTGAADDSGLPNDRFFAVRPEGSVSTLKIQRTERGDSAVYLCASSTQAIAGGTNEQFFGPGTRLTVL.

J is TRBJ1-3 and V is TRBV9, with D possibly TRBD1 on 5 matching bases. Per the germline V gene, CDR1 is SGDLS and CDR2 is YYNGEE. With 0 bases removed from V and 4 bases from J, the gap between germline ends came to 17 bases. CDR3 length: 17 amino acids. The DNA for the CDR3 is TGTGCCAGCAGCGTAGCCCAAACAGGTTCTTACGGAAACACCATATATTTT. Amino acids: CASSVAQTGSYGNTIYF.

Points on this clone: One end of the junction does not line up with germline, which may come from a read error. The chain combines TRBV5-8 with TRBJ2-5; 10 nucleotides align to TRBD1. Germline values: CDR1 SGHTS, CDR2 YDEGEE. The CDR3 sequence is 16 residues long. CDR3 DNA: TGTGCCAGCAGCCCGAACTTCCGGGACAGGGGAGAGGCCCAGTACTTC. Translation: CASSPNFRDRGEAQYF.

V is TRBV21-1 and J is TRBJ1-3. TRBV21-1 is a recognized pseudogene. This CDR3 has 15 residues. The DNA of the CDR3 is TGTGCCAGCAGGTTCAATGGAGGGGCAGGAAACACCATATATTTT. Translation gives CASRFNGGAGNTIYF.

This chain connects TRBV5-1 to TRBJ1-5, with 11 bases fitting TRBD1. The CDR3 spans 16 residues. Germline lookup yields CDR1 SGHRS and CDR2 YFSETQ. J lost 1 base, V lost 3 bases, and 3 bases had no gene match. CDR3 in amino acids: CASSSGTGGSNQPQHF. In DNA form, the CDR3 reads TGCGCCAGCAGCTCCGGGACAGGGGGGAGCAATCAGCCCCAGCATTTT. Supplemented by reference TRBV5-1 and TRBJ1-5, the full variable domain reads KAGVTQTPRYLIKTRGQQVTLSCSPISGHRSVSWYQQTPGQGLQFLFEYFSETQRNKGNFPGRFSGRQFSNSRSEMNVSTLELGDSALYLCASSSGTGGSNQPQHFGDGTRLSIL.

The chain uses TRBV5-1 and TRBJ2-1; weak D call: TRBD2 (5 bases). The germline V gene has CDR1 SGHRS and CDR2 YFSETQ. The CDR3 contains 13 residues. Trimming took 8 bases from V and 0 from J, leaving 9 bases between them. Written as DNA, the CDR3 is TGCGCCAGTCAGGACTCCTCCTACAATGAGCAGTTCTTC. It specifies CASQDSSYNEQFF. Together with reference TRBV5-1 and TRBJ2-1, the CDR3 gives the full variable domain: KAGVTQTPRYLIKTRGQQVTLSCSPISGHRSVSWYQQTPGQGLQFLFEYFSETQRNKGNFPGRFSGRQFSNSRSEMNVSTLELGDSALYLCASQDSSYNEQFFGPGTRLTVL.